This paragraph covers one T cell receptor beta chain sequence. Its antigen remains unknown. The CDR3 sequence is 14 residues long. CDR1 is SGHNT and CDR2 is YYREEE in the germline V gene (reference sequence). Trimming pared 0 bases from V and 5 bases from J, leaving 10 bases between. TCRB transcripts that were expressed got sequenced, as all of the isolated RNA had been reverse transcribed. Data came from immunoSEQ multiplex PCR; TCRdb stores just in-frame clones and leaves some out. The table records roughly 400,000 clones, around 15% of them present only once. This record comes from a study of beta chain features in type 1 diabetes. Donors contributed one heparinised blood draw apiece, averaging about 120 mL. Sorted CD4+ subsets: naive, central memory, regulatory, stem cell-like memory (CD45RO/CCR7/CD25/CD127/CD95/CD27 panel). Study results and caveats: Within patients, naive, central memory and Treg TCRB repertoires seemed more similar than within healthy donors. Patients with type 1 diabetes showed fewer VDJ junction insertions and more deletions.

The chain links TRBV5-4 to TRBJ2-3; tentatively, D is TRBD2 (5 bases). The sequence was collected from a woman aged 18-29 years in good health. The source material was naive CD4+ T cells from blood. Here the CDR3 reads CASSLANREDTQYF. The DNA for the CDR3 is TGTGCCAGCAGCTTGGCCAACCGGGAAGATACGCAGTATTTT.